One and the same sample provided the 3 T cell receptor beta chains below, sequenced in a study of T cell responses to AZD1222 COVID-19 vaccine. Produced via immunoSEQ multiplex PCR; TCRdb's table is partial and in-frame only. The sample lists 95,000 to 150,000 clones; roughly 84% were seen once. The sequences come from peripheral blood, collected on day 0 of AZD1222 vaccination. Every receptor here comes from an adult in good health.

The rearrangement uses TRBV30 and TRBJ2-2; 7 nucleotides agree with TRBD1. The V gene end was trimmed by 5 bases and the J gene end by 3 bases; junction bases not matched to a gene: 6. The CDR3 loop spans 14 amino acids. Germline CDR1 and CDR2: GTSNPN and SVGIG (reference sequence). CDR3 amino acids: CAWVRQGYTGELFF. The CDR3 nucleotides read TGTGCCTGGGTTAGACAGGGTTACACCGGGGAGCTGTTTTTT.

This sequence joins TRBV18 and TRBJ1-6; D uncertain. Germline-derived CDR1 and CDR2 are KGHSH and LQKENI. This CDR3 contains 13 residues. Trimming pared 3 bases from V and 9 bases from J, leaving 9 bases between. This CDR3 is CASSPELSSPLHF. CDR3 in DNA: TGTGCCAGCTCACCGGAGCTTTCTTCACCCCTCCACTTT.

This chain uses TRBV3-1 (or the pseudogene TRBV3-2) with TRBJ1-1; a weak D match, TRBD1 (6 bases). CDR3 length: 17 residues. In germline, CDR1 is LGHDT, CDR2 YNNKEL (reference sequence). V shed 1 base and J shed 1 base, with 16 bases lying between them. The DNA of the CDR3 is TGTGCCAGCAGCCAAGGTCTTCGGACAGTGGAGAACACTGAAGCTTTCTTT. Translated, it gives CASSQGLRTVENTEAFF.